This TCR beta chain is from a study of T cells expressing NK-cell markers. For the study at large: Researchers got TCR beta repertoires out of sorted CD3+CD56+NKG2C+, CD3+CD56+NKG2C- and CD3+CD56-NKG2C+ T cells. Most of the eight sequenced donors tested HCMV-seropositive; one tested seronegative.

The cDNA for TCR beta came from 5'RACE template switching with UMIs. Reprocessing the 5' RACE reads, TCRdb reports a single entry for every CDR3 protein and omits DNA. The sample table sets out some 140,000 distinct CDR3 sequences. This CDR3 has 18 residues. In germline, CDR1 is MNHEY, CDR2 SVGEGT. Material for sequencing was blood T cells: a sorted CD56 or NKG2C T cell subset, CD4+ or CD8+ T cells, or bulk PBMC T cells (not recorded which). The sequence was collected from a woman between 50 and 59 years old in good health. This sequence joins TRBV6-2 or TRBV6-3 and TRBJ2-5; TCRdb designates TRBD2, a call that cannot be tested without DNA. CDR3 residues: CASSYSGMLAGAQETQYF.